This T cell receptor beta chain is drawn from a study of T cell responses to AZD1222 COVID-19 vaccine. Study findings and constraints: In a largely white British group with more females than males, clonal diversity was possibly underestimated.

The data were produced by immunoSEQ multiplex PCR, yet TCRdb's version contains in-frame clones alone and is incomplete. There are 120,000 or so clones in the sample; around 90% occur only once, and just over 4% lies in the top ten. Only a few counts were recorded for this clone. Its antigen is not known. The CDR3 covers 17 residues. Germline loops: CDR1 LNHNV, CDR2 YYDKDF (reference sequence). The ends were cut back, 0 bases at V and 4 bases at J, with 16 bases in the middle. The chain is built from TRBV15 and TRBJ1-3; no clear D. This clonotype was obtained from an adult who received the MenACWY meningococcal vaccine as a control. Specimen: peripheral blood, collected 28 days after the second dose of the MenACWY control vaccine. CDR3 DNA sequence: TGTGCCACCAGCAGAGATACCCCCCGGACCGCAGGAAACACCATATATTTT. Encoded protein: CATSRDTPRTAGNTIYF.